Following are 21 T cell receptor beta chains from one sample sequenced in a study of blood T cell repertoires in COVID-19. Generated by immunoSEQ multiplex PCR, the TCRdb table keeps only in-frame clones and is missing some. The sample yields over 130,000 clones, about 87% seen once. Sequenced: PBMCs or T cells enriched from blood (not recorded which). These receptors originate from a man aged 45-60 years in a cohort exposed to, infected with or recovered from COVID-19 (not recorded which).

CDR3 in DNA: TGTGCCAGCAGCCCCGACCCAACTAGCGGGATCTACAATGAGCAGTTCTTC. Translation: CASSPDPTSGIYNEQFF. V usage is TRBV5-6 and J usage is TRBJ2-1; 10 nucleotides line up with TRBD2. J gave up 3 bases and V 4 bases, and 10 bases lay outside the gene matches. Germline V gives CDR1 SGHDT, CDR2 YYEEEE. CDR3 size: 17 residues. Variable domain in full (rest from reference TRBV5-6 and TRBJ2-1): DAGVTQSPTHLIKTRGQQVTLRCSPKSGHDTVSWYQQALGQGPQFIFQYYEEEERQRGNFPDRFSGHQFPNYSSELNVNALLLGDSALYLCASSPDPTSGIYNEQFFGPGTRLTVL.

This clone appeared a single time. The CDR3 sequence: CASSMGLPSKAETQYF. CDR3 coding DNA: TGTGCCAGCAGCATGGGACTCCCATCGAAGGCAGAGACCCAGTACTTC. This chain links TRBV5-4 with TRBJ2-5, with D tentatively TRBD2 (6 bases). The V gene's germline CDR1 is SGHNT and CDR2 YYREEE (reference sequence). The CDR3 is 16 residues long. Trimming shortened V by 4 bases and J by 4 bases, and 20 bases separated the two germline ends.

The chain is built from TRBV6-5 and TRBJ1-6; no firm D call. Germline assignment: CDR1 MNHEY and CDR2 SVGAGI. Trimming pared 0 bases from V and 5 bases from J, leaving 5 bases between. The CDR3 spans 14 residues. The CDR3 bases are TGTGCCAGCAGTTACTCGCCGGATAATTCACCCCTCCACTTT. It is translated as CASSYSPDNSPLHF.

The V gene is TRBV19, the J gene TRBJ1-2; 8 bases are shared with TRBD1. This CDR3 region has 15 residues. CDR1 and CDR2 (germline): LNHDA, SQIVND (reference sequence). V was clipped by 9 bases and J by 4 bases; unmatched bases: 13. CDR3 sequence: CASSSGQEVRYGYTF. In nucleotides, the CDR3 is TGTGCCAGCAGCTCGGGACAGGAGGTTCGCTATGGCTACACCTTC. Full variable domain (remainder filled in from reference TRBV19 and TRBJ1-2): DGGITQSPKYLFRKEGQNVTLSCEQNLNHDAMYWYRQDPGQGLRLIYYSQIVNDFQKGDIAEGYSVSREKKESFPLTVTSAQKNPTAFYLCASSSGQEVRYGYTFGSGTRLTVV.

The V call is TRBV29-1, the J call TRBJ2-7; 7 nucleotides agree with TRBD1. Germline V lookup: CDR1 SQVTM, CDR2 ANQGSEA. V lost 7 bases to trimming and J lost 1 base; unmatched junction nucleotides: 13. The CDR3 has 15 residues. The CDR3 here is CSASPTGSDSYEQYF. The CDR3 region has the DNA TGCAGCGCCTCCCCGACAGGGTCGGATTCCTACGAGCAGTACTTC.

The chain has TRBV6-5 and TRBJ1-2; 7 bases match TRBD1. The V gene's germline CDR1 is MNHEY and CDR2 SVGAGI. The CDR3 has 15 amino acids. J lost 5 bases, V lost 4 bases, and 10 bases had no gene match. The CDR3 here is CASSSPGQLNYGYTF. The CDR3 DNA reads TGTGCCAGCAGTTCCCCGGGACAGCTTAATTATGGCTACACCTTC.

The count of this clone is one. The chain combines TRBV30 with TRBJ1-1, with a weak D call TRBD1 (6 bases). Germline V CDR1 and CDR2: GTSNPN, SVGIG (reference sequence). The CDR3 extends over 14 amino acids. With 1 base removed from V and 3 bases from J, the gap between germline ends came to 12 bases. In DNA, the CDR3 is TGTGCCTGGAGTGGGGCAGGGGCGTACACTGAAGCTTTCTTT. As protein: CAWSGAGAYTEAFF.

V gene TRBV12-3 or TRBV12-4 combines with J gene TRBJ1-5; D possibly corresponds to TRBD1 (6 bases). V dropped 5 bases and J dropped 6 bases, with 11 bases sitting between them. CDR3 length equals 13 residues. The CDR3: CASSLRGTQPQHF. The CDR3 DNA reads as TGTGCCAGCAGTCTAAGGGGGACTCAGCCCCAGCATTTT.

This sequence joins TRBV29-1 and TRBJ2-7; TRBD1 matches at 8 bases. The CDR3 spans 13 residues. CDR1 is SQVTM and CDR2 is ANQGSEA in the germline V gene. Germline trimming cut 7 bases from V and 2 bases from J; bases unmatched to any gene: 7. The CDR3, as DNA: TGCAGCGCACAGGGGGTCCAGACCTACGAGCAGTACTTC. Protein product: CSAQGVQTYEQYF.

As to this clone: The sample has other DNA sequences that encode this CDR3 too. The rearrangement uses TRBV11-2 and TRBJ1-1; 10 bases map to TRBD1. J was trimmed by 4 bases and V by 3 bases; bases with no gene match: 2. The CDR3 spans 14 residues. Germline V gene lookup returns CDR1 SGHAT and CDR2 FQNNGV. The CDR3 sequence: CASSFGQGGTEAFF. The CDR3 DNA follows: TGTGCCAGCAGCTTCGGACAGGGGGGCACTGAAGCTTTCTTT.

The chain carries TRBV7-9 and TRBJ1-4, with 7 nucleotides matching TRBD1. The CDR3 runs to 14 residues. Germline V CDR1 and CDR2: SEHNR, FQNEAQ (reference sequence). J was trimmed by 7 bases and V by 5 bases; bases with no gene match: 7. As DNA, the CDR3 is TGTGCCAGCAGCACGCCGACAGGGCGTGAAAAACTGTTTTTT. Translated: CASSTPTGREKLFF.

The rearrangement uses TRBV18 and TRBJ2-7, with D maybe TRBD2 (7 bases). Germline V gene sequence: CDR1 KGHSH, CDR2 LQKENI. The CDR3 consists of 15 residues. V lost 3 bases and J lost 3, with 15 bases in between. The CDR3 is CASSPGGGGVYEQYF. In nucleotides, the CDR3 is TGTGCCAGCTCACCCGGCGGAGGGGGGGTCTACGAGCAGTACTTC.

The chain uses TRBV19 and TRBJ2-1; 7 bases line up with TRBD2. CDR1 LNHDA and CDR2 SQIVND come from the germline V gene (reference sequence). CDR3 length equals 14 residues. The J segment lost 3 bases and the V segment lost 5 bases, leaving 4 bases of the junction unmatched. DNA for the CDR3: TGTGCCAGTAGTGTACGGGACTACTACAATGAGCAGTTCTTC. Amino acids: CASSVRDYYNEQFF.

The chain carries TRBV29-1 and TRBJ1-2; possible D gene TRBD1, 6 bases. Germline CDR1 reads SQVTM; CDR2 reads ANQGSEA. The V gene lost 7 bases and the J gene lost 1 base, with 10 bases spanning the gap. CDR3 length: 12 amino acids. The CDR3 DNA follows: TGCAGCGGTAGGGACATTAACTATGGCTACACCTTC. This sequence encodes CSGRDINYGYTF.

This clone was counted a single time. The CDR3 reads CASSLQGGVVNQPQHF. The CDR3, as DNA: TGTGCCAGCAGCTTGCAAGGGGGGGTGGTAAATCAGCCCCAGCATTTT. The rearrangement joins TRBV7-2 to TRBJ1-5; maybe TRBD1 (6 bases). With 3 bases removed from V and 4 bases from J, the gap between germline ends came to 16 bases. The CDR3 is made up of 16 amino acids. The germline gives CDR1 SGHTA, CDR2 FQGNSA.

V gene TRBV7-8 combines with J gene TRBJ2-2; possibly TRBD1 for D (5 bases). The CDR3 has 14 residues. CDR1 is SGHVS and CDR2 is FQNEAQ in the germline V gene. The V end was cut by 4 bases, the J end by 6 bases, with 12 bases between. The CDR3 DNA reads TGTGCCAGCAGCTCCTCAGGGATCGCCGGGGAGCTGTTTTTT. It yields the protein CASSSSGIAGELFF.

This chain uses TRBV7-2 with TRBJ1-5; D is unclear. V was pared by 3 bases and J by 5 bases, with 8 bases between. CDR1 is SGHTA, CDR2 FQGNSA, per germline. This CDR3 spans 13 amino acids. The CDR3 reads CASSLNSHQPQHF. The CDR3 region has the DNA TGTGCCAGCAGCTTGAACAGTCATCAGCCCCAGCATTTT.

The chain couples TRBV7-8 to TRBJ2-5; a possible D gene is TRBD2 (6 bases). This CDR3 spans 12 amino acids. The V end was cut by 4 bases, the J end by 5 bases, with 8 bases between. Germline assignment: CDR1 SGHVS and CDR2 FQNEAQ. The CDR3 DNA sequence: TGTGCCAGCAGCTGGGGGGTTGAGACCCAGTACTTC. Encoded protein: CASSWGVETQYF.

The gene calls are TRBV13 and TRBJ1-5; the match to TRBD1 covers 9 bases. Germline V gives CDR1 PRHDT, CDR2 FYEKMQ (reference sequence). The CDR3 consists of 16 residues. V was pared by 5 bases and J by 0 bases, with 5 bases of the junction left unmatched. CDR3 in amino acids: CASSLRQGGSNQPQHF. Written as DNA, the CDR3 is TGTGCCAGCAGCCTCCGACAGGGGGGTAGCAATCAGCCCCAGCATTTT.

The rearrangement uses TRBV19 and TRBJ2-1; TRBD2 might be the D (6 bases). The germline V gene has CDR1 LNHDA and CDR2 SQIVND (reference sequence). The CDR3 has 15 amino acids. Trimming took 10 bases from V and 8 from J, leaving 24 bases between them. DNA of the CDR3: TGTGCCATTTCGGGAGCAGCTTCGGGGGTCCATGAGCAGTTCTTC. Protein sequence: CAISGAASGVHEQFF.

CDR3 in amino acids: CASSQELPGLQGNGYTF. The CDR3 DNA reads as TGTGCCAGCAGCCAAGAACTCCCGGGGCTCCAGGGGAATGGCTACACCTTC. This rearrangement joins TRBV3-1 (or the pseudogene TRBV3-2) to TRBJ1-2; D is possibly TRBD1 (6 bases). Germline values: CDR1 LGHDT, CDR2 YNNKEL (reference sequence). V was cut by 0 bases and J by 6 bases, with 20 bases left in between. CDR3 size: 17 residues.